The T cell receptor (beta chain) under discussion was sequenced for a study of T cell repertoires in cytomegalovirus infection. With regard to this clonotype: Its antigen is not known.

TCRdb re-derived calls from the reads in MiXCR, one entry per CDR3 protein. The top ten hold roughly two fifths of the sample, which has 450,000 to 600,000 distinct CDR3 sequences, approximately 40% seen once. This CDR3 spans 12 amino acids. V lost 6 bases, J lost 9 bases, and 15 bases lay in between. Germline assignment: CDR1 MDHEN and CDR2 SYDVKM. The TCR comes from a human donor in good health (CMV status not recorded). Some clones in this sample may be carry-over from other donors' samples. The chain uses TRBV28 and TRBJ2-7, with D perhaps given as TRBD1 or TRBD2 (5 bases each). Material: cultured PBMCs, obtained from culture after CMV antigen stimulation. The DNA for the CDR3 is TGTGCCAGCAGACCCGGGGCCCCAAGGCAGTACTTC. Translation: CASRPGAPRQYF. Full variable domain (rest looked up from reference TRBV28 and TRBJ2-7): DVKVTQSSRYLVKRTGEKVFLECVQDMDHENMFWYRQDPGLGLRLIYFSYDVKMKEKGDIPEGYSVSREKKERFSLILESASTNQTSMYLCASRPGAPRQYFGPGTRLTVT.